Listed here are 30 T cell receptor beta chains from one sample, sequenced in a study of shared clonotypes between healthy human individuals. Method: immunoSEQ multiplex PCR; TCRdb's copy keeps in-frame clones and lacks some. Of about 980,000 clones listed, more than 75% are singletons. The sample was memory CD4+ T cells sorted from blood. Subset denoted: CD45RA-negative fraction. All receptors come from a man in his late teens or twenties in good health.

The genes are TRBV7-2 and TRBJ2-1, with D perhaps assigned TRBD1 or TRBD2 (5 bases each). This CDR3 region has 14 residues. V lost 1 base and J 9 bases, leaving 13 bases between the germline ends. Germline V gene lookup returns CDR1 SGHTA and CDR2 FQGNSA. The CDR3 coding sequence is TGTGCCAGCAGCTTAGGGGGGACGATCCGTGAGCAGTTCTTC. Protein product: CASSLGGTIREQFF.

The J gene is TRBJ1-3, the V gene TRBV11-2; 8 positions agree with TRBD1. V dropped 3 bases and J dropped 0; count of bases not matched to a gene: 4. CDR1 and CDR2 (germline): SGHAT, FQNNGV. The CDR3 loop spans 16 amino acids. CDR3 in amino acids: CASSFRDRSSGNTIYF. CDR3 DNA: TGTGCCAGCAGCTTCCGGGACAGGAGCTCTGGAAACACCATATATTTT. Looking up the rest from reference TRBV11-2 and TRBJ1-3 gives the full variable domain: EAGVAQSPRYKIIEKRQSVAFWCNPISGHATLYWYQQILGQGPKLLIQFQNNGVVDDSQLPKDRFSAERLKGVDSTLKIQPAKLEDSAVYLCASSFRDRSSGNTIYFGEGSWLTVV.

CDR3 nucleotide sequence: TGTGCCAGCAGCGTACAGCAGGGTCTCACAGATACGCAGTATTTT. It specifies CASSVQQGLTDTQYF. The J gene is TRBJ2-3, the V gene TRBV9, with D possibly being TRBD1 (5 bases). V was pared by 1 base and J by 2 bases, with 11 bases between. This CDR3 region has 15 residues. The germline gives CDR1 SGDLS, CDR2 YYNGEE. Full variable domain (rest looked up from reference TRBV9 and TRBJ2-3): DSGVTQTPKHLITATGQRVTLRCSPRSGDLSVYWYQQSLDQGLQFLIQYYNGEERAKGNILERFSAQQFPDLHSELNLSSLELGDSALYFCASSVQQGLTDTQYFGPGTRLTVL.

The rearrangement links TRBV6-6 to TRBJ2-3; TRBD1 matches at 9 bases. The J segment lost 2 bases and the V segment lost 6 bases, leaving 6 bases of the junction unmatched. CDR1 is MNHNY, CDR2 SVGAGI, per germline (reference sequence). This CDR3 spans 15 amino acids. The CDR3 DNA reads TGTGCCAGCAGGGCCGGGACAGGGAACACAGATACGCAGTATTTT. Its protein is CASRAGTGNTDTQYF.

The sample holds one count of this clone. This chain connects TRBV30 to TRBJ1-4; possibly TRBD1 for D (5 bases). This CDR3 spans 13 amino acids. The germline V gene has CDR1 GTSNPN and CDR2 SVGIG (reference sequence). Trimming pared 1 base from V and 8 bases from J, leaving 11 bases between. The DNA of the CDR3 is TGTGCCTGGAGTGGAGGGGCTGTAGAAAAACTGTTTTTT. This codes for CAWSGGAVEKLFF.

This chain uses TRBV9 with TRBJ2-7, with 12 bases lining up with TRBD2. The CDR3 totals 15 residues. The V segment lost 4 bases and the J segment 3 bases; nucleotides outside the gene matches: 5. Germline-derived CDR1 and CDR2 are SGDLS and YYNGEE. Here the CDR3 reads CASSRLAGAGYEQYF. The CDR3 DNA follows: TGTGCCAGCAGCCGACTAGCGGGAGCAGGCTACGAGCAGTACTTC.

J is TRBJ1-2 and V is TRBV25-1; 12 bases are shared with TRBD1. V lost 4 bases to trimming and J lost 8 bases; unmatched junction nucleotides: 17. The CDR3 is 18 residues long. Looked up from germline, CDR1 is MGHDK and CDR2 is SYGVNS. The CDR3 region has the DNA TGTGCCAGCAGTGGAACAGCCGGGACAGGGGGCGAACTCCGGGGCTACACCTTC. As protein: CASSGTAGTGGELRGYTF.

The chain combines TRBV7-9 with TRBJ2-1; D is ambiguous. There are 13 residues in the CDR3. The V and J ends lost 2 bases and 0 bases respectively, with 2 bases between them. Germline V gene data show CDR1 as SEHNR and CDR2 as FQNEAQ (reference sequence). In DNA, the CDR3 is TGTGCCAGCAGCTTAAGCTCCTACAATGAGCAGTTCTTC. It specifies CASSLSSYNEQFF. The entire variable domain, with the rest obtained from reference TRBV7-9 and TRBJ2-1, is as follows: DTGVSQNPRHKITKRGQNVTFRCDPISEHNRLYWYRQTLGQGPEFLTYFQNEAQLEKSRLLSDRFSAERPKGSFSTLEIQRTEQGDSAMYLCASSLSSYNEQFFGPGTRLTVL.

The V and J genes are TRBV4-2 and TRBJ2-3; 8 bases fit TRBD1. Germline loops: CDR1 LGHNA, CDR2 YNFKEQ. The V gene end was trimmed by 4 bases and the J gene end by 4 bases; junction bases not matched to a gene: 4. The CDR3 loop spans 14 amino acids. The chain's CDR3 is CASSPRTGSDTQYF. The CDR3 DNA reads TGTGCCAGCAGCCCTAGGACAGGGTCAGATACGCAGTATTTT.

This clone was detected once. The rearrangement links TRBV27 to TRBJ2-1, with 12 bases identical to TRBD2. The CDR3 runs to 20 residues. Germline-derived CDR1 and CDR2 are MNHEY and SMNVEV (reference sequence). Trimming cost V 0 bases and J 1 base; bases outside gene matches: 10. CDR3 residues: CASSLSTSGGFSRSYNEQFF. The CDR3 DNA reads TGTGCCAGCAGTTTATCGACTAGCGGGGGATTTTCCAGGTCCTACAATGAGCAGTTCTTC.

The genes are TRBV29-1 and TRBJ1-1; a possible D gene is TRBD1 (6 bases). The ends were cut back, 6 bases at V and 5 bases at J, with 16 bases in the middle. CDR3 length: 13 amino acids. The germline V gene encodes CDR1 SQVTM and CDR2 ANQGSEA. The DNA for the CDR3 is TGCAGCGTGATACAGGGACGTGCGACTGAAGCTTTCTTT. Translating it yields CSVIQGRATEAFF.

This clone has a single count. The chain carries TRBV10-3 and TRBJ1-2; D call uncertain. CDR3 size: 12 residues. Trimming took 8 bases from V and 4 from J, leaving 11 bases between them. Germline V CDR1 and CDR2: ENHRY, SYGVKD. The CDR3 DNA follows: TGTGCCATCTTTGGACCGCCCTATGGCTACACCTTC. It is translated as CAIFGPPYGYTF.

Note on this clone: Since a much larger clone is just one base distant, this may be a read error. The sample has other DNA sequences that encode this CDR3 too. This rearrangement joins TRBV7-2 to TRBJ2-3; 8 bases are a match to TRBD2. Trimming removed 3 bases from V and 2 bases from J; junction bases left unmatched: 1. The CDR3 runs to 14 residues. CDR1 and CDR2 from the germline V gene are SGHTA and FQGNSA. The CDR3 region has the DNA TGTGCCAGCAGCTTTAGCGGGGCCACAGATACGCAGTATTTT. Protein sequence: CASSFSGATDTQYF. Together with reference TRBV7-2 and TRBJ2-3, the CDR3 gives the full variable domain: GAGVSQSPSNKVTEKGKDVELRCDPISGHTALYWYRQSLGQGLEFLIYFQGNSAPDKSGLPSDRFSAERTGGSVSTLTIQRTQQEDSAVYLCASSFSGATDTQYFGPGTRLTVL.

The chain combines TRBV2 with TRBJ1-1, with 7 bases matching TRBD1. Germline V lookup: CDR1 SNHLY, CDR2 FYNNEI. Unmatched junction bases numbered 5, after V lost 6 bases and J lost 1 base. The CDR3 totals 14 residues. The CDR3 DNA sequence: TGTGCCAGCAGCGACAGGGCTAAGAACACTGAAGCTTTCTTT. This encodes CASSDRAKNTEAFF. Full variable domain (remainder filled in from reference TRBV2 and TRBJ1-1): EPEVTQTPSHQVTQMGQEVILRCVPISNHLYFYWYRQILGQKVEFLVSFYNNEISEKSEIFDDQFSVERPDGSNFTLKIRSTKLEDSAMYFCASSDRAKNTEAFFGQGTRLTVV.

This chain links TRBV5-1 with TRBJ2-3; D ambiguous. The CDR3 covers 13 residues. V shed 0 bases and J shed 6 bases, with 8 bases lying between them. CDR1 is SGHRS, CDR2 YFSETQ, per germline. DNA for the CDR3: TGCGCCAGCAGCTTGGATCCGACCGATACGCAGTATTTT. Encoded protein: CASSLDPTDTQYF.

About this clone itself: The conserved phenylalanine or tryptophan normally closing the CDR3 is absent here, so this likely arose from a read error. This rearrangement joins TRBV30 to TRBJ1-1; D not certain. Germline values: CDR1 GTSNPN, CDR2 SVGIG (reference sequence). The ends were cut back, 3 bases at V and 1 base at J, with 9 bases in the middle. The CDR3 loop spans 13 amino acids. The CDR3, as DNA: TGTGCCTGGAGCCTCTGGGGGAACACTGAAGCTTTCTCT. Translation gives CAWSLWGNTEAFS.

With regard to this clone: Other DNA sequences from this sample encode an identical CDR3 as well. CDR3 protein: CAWSRQGNTEAFF. CDR3 nucleotides: TGTGCCTGGAGTAGACAGGGGAACACTGAAGCTTTCTTT. V gene TRBV30 combines with J gene TRBJ1-1; TRBD1 agrees at 7 bases. Trimming at V came to 2 bases and at J to 1 base, leaving 1 base not matched to a gene. The CDR3 extends over 13 amino acids. CDR1 and CDR2 (germline): GTSNPN, SVGIG (reference sequence).

The chain recombines TRBV11-2 with TRBJ2-1; 9 bases are a match to TRBD2. The CDR3 is 14 amino acids. Trimming cost V 5 bases and J 7 bases; bases outside gene matches: 6. The germline V gene encodes CDR1 SGHAT and CDR2 FQNNGV. The CDR3 sequence: CASSAQRGANEQFF. The CDR3 DNA reads as TGTGCCAGCAGCGCCCAGCGGGGGGCGAATGAGCAGTTCTTC.

This clone was detected only once. This rearrangement joins TRBV28 to TRBJ2-3; the D gene is possibly TRBD2 (6 bases). V gave up 3 bases and J gave up 0 bases, with 10 bases separating them. The CDR3 runs to 15 residues. CDR1 is MDHEN and CDR2 is SYDVKM in the germline V gene. The DNA of the CDR3 is TGTGCCAGCAGTTTGGGCGGGACTAGCACAGATACGCAGTATTTT. Amino acid sequence: CASSLGGTSTDTQYF.

CDR3 in amino acids: CASSPIGGWYEQYF. Written as DNA, the CDR3 is TGTGCCAGCAGCCCAATTGGGGGGTGGTACGAGCAGTACTTC. This chain joins TRBV11-2 and TRBJ2-7; a possible D gene is TRBD2 (6 bases). This CDR3 contains 14 residues. Germline V gene sequence: CDR1 SGHAT, CDR2 FQNNGV. Trimming left V 5 bases short and J 4 bases short, with 15 bases between.

A few counts support this clone. V usage is TRBV19 and J usage is TRBJ1-6; maybe TRBD1 (5 bases). With 3 bases removed from V and 0 bases from J, the gap between germline ends came to 15 bases. The CDR3 is 18 residues long. Germline CDR1 is LNHDA and CDR2 is SQIVND (reference sequence). CDR3 region: CASSIRSGDSSYNSPLHF. The CDR3 coding sequence is TGTGCCAGTAGTATTAGGTCCGGCGACAGCTCCTATAATTCACCCCTCCACTTT.

The chain employs TRBV2 and TRBJ2-7; D is uncertain. Looked up from germline, CDR1 is SNHLY and CDR2 is FYNNEI. This CDR3 region has 13 residues. Deletions cut 7 bases from V and 0 bases from J, with 10 bases between. As DNA, the CDR3 is TGTGCCAGCACGCCGCAGCCCTCCTACGAGCAGTACTTC. Translating it yields CASTPQPSYEQYF.

This chain connects TRBV19 to TRBJ1-2; possibly TRBD1 for D (6 bases). The CDR3 runs 16 residues. Per germline, CDR1 LNHDA and CDR2 SQIVND (reference sequence). Deletions cut 6 bases from V and 0 bases from J, with 17 bases between. The chain's CDR3 is CASRSQGSRSNYGYTF. CDR3 in DNA: TGTGCCAGTAGAAGTCAGGGGTCGCGTTCTAACTATGGCTACACCTTC.

J is TRBJ1-5 and V is TRBV19; TRBD1 might be the D (6 bases). V shed 5 bases and J shed 9 bases, with 17 bases lying between them. The CDR3 is 14 amino acids. Germline CDR1 reads LNHDA; CDR2 reads SQIVND (reference sequence). CDR3 sequence: CASSGDAGVGPQHF. CDR3 nucleotide sequence: TGTGCCAGTAGTGGGGATGCAGGGGTGGGGCCCCAGCATTTT.

This clone was recorded once. This chain uses TRBV2 with TRBJ2-5; no clear D. The CDR3 is 11 amino acids. The germline gives CDR1 SNHLY, CDR2 FYNNEI. V lost 7 bases and J 3 bases, leaving 6 bases between the germline ends. The DNA of the CDR3 is TGTGCCAGCAAAATGGAAGAGACCCAGTACTTC. Amino acid sequence: CASKMEETQYF.

The V call is TRBV5-5, the J call TRBJ1-2, with 10 bases identical to TRBD1. V trimming: 4 bases; J trimming: 8 bases; junction bases outside the gene matches: 20. This CDR3 has 18 amino acids. The germline CDR1 and CDR2 sequences are SGHKS and YYEKEE (reference sequence). The CDR3 sequence: CASSRIDRGPEIGDGYTF. The CDR3 DNA is TGTGCCAGCAGCCGGATAGACAGGGGGCCGGAGATTGGCGACGGCTACACCTTC.

This chain joins TRBV7-2 and TRBJ1-6; TRBD1 matches 7 bases. This CDR3 has 16 amino acids. Trimming at V came to 0 bases and at J to 10 bases, leaving 9 bases not matched to a gene. Germline CDR1 and CDR2: SGHTA and FQGNSA. CDR3: CASSLADRAVGSPLHF. CDR3 bases: TGTGCCAGCAGCTTAGCCGACAGGGCGGTGGGGTCACCCCTCCACTTT.

This clone was counted many times. J is TRBJ1-5 and V is TRBV7-2; D possibly corresponds to TRBD1 (5 bases). The germline V gene encodes CDR1 SGHTA and CDR2 FQGNSA. Trimming shortened V by 5 bases and J by 4 bases, and 15 bases separated the two germline ends. CDR3 size: 15 residues. The CDR3 DNA reads as TGTGCCAGCAGCCCCCATGGTGGGGCAAATCAGCCCCAGCATTTT. Encoded protein: CASSPHGGANQPQHF. Supplemented by reference TRBV7-2 and TRBJ1-5, the full variable domain reads GAGVSQSPSNKVTEKGKDVELRCDPISGHTALYWYRQSLGQGLEFLIYFQGNSAPDKSGLPSDRFSAERTGGSVSTLTIQRTQQEDSAVYLCASSPHGGANQPQHFGDGTRLSIL.

The chain is built from TRBV5-8 and TRBJ2-4; TRBD1 or TRBD2 may be the D gene (5 bases each). The V end lost 0 bases, the J end lost 6 bases, and 10 bases lay between the germline ends. Germline V gene sequence: CDR1 SGHTS, CDR2 YDEGEE. CDR3 length: 14 residues. CDR3 loop: CASSLGRQGNIQYF. In DNA form, the CDR3 reads TGTGCCAGCAGCTTGGGGAGGCAGGGAAACATTCAGTACTTC.

A remark on this clone: This sample also contains other DNA sequences that code for the same CDR3. The genes are TRBV6-1 and TRBJ2-7; 7 positions agree with TRBD1. This CDR3 is 14 amino acids long. The V and J ends lost 8 bases and 0 bases, in that order; junction bases with no gene match: 7. In germline, CDR1 is MNHNS, CDR2 SASEGT. The CDR3 is CASRGQASSYEQYF. The CDR3 DNA is TGTGCCAGCCGAGGACAGGCGAGCTCCTACGAGCAGTACTTC.